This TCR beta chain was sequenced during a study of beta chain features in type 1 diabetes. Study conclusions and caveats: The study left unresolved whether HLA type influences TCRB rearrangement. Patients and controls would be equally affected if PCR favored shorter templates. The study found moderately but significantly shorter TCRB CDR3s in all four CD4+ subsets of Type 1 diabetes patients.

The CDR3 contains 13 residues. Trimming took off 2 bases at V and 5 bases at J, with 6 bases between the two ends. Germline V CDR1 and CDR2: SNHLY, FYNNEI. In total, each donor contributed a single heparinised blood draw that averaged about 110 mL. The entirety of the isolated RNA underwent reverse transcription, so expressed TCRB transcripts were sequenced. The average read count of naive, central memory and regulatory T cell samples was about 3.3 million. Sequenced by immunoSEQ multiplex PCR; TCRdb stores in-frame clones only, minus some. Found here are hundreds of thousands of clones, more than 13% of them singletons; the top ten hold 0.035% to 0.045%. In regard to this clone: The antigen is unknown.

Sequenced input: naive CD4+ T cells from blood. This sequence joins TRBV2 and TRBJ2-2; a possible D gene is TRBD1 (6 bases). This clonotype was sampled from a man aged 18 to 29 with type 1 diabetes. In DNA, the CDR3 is TGTGCCAGCAGTGAAACAGGGACCGGGGAGCTGTTTTTT. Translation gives CASSETGTGELFF.